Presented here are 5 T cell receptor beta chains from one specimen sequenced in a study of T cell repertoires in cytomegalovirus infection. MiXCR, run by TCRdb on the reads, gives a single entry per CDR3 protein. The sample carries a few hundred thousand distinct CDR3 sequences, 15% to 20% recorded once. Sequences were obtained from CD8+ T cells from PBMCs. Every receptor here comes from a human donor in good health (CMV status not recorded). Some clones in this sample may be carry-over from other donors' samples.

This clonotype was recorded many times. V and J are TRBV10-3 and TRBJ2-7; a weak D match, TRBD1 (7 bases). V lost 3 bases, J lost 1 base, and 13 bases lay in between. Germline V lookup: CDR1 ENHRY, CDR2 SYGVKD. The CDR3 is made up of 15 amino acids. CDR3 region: CAISEDREASYEQYF. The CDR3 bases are TGTGCCATCAGTGAAGACAGGGAGGCGTCCTACGAGCAGTACTTC.

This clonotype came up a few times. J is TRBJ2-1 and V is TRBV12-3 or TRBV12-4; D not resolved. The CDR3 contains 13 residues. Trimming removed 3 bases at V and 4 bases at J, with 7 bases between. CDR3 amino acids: CASSFARYNEQFF. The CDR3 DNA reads TGTGCCAGCAGTTTTGCCCGGTACAATGAGCAGTTCTTC.

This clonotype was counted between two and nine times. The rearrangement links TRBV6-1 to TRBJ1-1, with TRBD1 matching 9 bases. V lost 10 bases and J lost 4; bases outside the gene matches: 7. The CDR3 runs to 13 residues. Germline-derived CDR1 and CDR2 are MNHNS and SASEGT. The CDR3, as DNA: TGTGCCACCGATTTGACAGGGGGCACTGAAGCTTTCTTT. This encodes CATDLTGGTEAFF.

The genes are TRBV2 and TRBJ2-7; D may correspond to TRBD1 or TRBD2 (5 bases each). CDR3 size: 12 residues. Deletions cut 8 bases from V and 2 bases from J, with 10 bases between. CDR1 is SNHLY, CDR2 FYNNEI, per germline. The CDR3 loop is CASGTAPYEQYF. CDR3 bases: TGTGCCAGCGGGACGGCTCCCTACGAGCAGTACTTC.

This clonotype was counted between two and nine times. The CDR3 spells CASSYRTSANTGELFF. The CDR3 nucleotides read TGTGCCAGCAGTTATCGGACGAGCGCGAACACCGGGGAGCTGTTTTTT. The rearrangement links TRBV6-2 or TRBV6-3 to TRBJ2-2; D is unclear. V lost 3 bases and J lost 0, with 11 bases in between. Germline CDR1 MNHEY, CDR2 SVGEGT. The CDR3 loop spans 16 amino acids.